This T cell receptor beta chain was recorded in a study of T cell responses to AZD1222 COVID-19 vaccine. Whole-study results and caveats: Across the whole spike, CD4 TCRs peaked at regions 160-218 and 743-854. Clonal diversity was possibly underestimated, and the donors were mostly white British, with more females.

Turning to this clone: The antigen remains unidentified.

Germline assignment: CDR1 ENHRY and CDR2 SYGVKD. The V gene end was trimmed by 2 bases and the J gene end by 6 bases; junction bases not matched to a gene: 2. CDR3 length: 15 amino acids. Here immunoSEQ multiplex PCR was the method, and the copy in TCRdb shows in-frame clones only, minus some. This table holds over 120,000 clones, about 92% found once. Pooled in the analysis were second doses at about 4 or about 12 weeks. The sequence was collected from an adult who received the AZD1222 COVID-19 vaccine. The source material was peripheral blood, sampled 28 days after the second AZD1222 dose. This chain joins TRBV10-3 and TRBJ2-2; 11 bases map to TRBD1. The CDR3: CAISERDRGAGELFF. The CDR3 DNA follows: TGTGCCATCAGTGAGAGGGACAGGGGGGCCGGGGAGCTGTTTTTT.